This TCR gamma chain was obtained from a study of human gamma delta and Vdelta1 T cells. Germline CDR1 EGSTGY, CDR2 YDSYTSSV. V lost 1 base to trimming and J lost 1 base; unmatched junction nucleotides: 1. There are 13 residues in the CDR3. Study-level findings and limits: Delta One T cells were reportedly polyclonal and broadly cytotoxic against acute myeloid leukemia.

TCRdb re-called clones from the PCR reads using CATT. The table shows fewer than 10,000 gamma-chain clones, with around 50% occurring only once. In the case of this clone: Its specificity is not known.

The source is a human donor in good health. V and J are TRGV4 and TRGJ1 or TRGJ2. The sample consisted of Vdelta1 gamma-delta T cells from blood grown in culture (DOT cells). CDR3 coding DNA: TGTGCCACCTGGGATGGTAATTATTATAAGAAACTCTTT. Translating gives CATWDGNYYKKLF.